This T cell receptor beta chain was found in a study of shared clonotypes between healthy human individuals. Germline lookup yields CDR1 MNHEY and CDR2 SMNVEV (reference sequence). The CDR3 is 16 amino acids. V lost 4 bases to trimming and J lost 8 bases, with 21 bases between them. The method was immunoSEQ multiplex PCR; TCRdb's version includes in-frame clones alone and lacks a portion of them. Of a few hundred thousand clones in the sample, 65% to 80% were seen once. The sample consisted of PBMCs. This TCR was sampled from a woman aged 40 to 50 in good health. Some clones in this sample may be carry-over from other donors' samples. The genes are TRBV27 and TRBJ2-1, with D possibly matching TRBD2 (6 bases). This CDR3 is CASSSPLRERGDEQFF. CDR3 bases: TGTGCCAGCAGTTCCCCCCTGCGGGAACGTGGGGATGAGCAGTTCTTC.